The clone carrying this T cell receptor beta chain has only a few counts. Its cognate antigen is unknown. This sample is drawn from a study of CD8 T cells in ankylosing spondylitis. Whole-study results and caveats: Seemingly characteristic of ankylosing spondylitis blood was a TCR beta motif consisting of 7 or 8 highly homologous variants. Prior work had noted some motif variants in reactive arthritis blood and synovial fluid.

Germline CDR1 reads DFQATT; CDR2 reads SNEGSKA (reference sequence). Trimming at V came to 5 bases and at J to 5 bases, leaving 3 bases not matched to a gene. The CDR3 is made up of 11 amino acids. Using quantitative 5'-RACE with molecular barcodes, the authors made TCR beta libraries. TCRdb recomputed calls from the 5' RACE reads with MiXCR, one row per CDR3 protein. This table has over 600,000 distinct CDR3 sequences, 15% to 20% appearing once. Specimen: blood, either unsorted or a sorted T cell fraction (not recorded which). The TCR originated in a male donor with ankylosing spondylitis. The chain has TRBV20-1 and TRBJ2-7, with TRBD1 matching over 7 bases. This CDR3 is CSADRADEQYF. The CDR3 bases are TGCAGTGCTGACAGGGCCGACGAGCAGTACTTC.